Listed below are T cell receptor beta chains from one sample, sequenced in a study of cytomegalovirus exposure and HLA in healthy donors. The assay was immunoSEQ multiplex PCR, and TCRdb's table has in-frame clones only and misses some. The sample lists some 110,000 clones; roughly 80% were seen once. Sequences were obtained from PBMCs. Receptors were obtained from a man aged 50 to 60 in good health and CMV-seropositive. Both conserved end residues are part of each CDR3. The order of the fields is J gene, D gene, V gene, clone size, CDR3 protein, CDR3 DNA. D genes are given only for firm matches. For some rows the clone size is stated as once, few or many, or as a class when expanded; others skip it.

J: TRBJ1-3; D: -; V: TRBV2; size: -; CDR3: CASSRGYSGNTIYF; DNA: TGTGCCAGCAGTAGAGGCTACTCTGGAAACACCATATATTTT
J: TRBJ2-7; D: -; V: TRBV11-2; size: -; CDR3: CASSTETEVYEQYF; DNA: TGTGCCAGCAGCACCGAGACGGAGGTCTACGAGCAGTACTTC
J: TRBJ1-1; D: -; V: TRBV5-1; size: -; CDR3: CASRRREAAEAFF; DNA: TGCGCCAGCAGGCGGAGGGAGGCCGCTGAAGCTTTCTTT
J: TRBJ2-3; D: TRBD2; V: TRBV15; size: few; CDR3: CATSRGTSGSTDTQYF; DNA: TGTGCCACCAGCAGAGGGACTAGCGGTAGCACAGATACGCAGTATTTT
J: TRBJ2-7; D: TRBD1; V: TRBV2; size: -; CDR3: CASSGDRLQYF; DNA: TGTGCCAGCAGTGGGGACAGGCTTCAGTACTTC
J: TRBJ2-7; D: TRBD1; V: TRBV6-1; size: -; CDR3: CASSGGQGALEEQYF; DNA: TGTGCCAGCAGTGGTGGACAGGGGGCTCTGGAAGAGCAGTACTTC
J: TRBJ2-1; D: TRBD2; V: TRBV6-5; size: -; CDR3: CASSGGLAGAEQFF; DNA: TGTGCCAGCAGTGGCGGACTAGCGGGAGCTGAGCAGTTCTTC
J: TRBJ2-2; D: TRBD1; V: TRBV5-4; size: -; CDR3: CASSLQTGLNTGELFF; DNA: TGTGCCAGCAGCTTACAGACAGGGCTTAACACCGGGGAGCTGTTTTTT
J: TRBJ2-7; D: -; V: TRBV5-5; size: -; CDR3: CASGQQGRYEQYF; DNA: TGTGCCAGCGGTCAACAGGGCCGGTACGAGCAGTACTTC
J: TRBJ1-1; D: -; V: TRBV18; size: -; CDR3: CASSPSVGTEAFF; DNA: TGTGCCAGCTCACCCTCGGTCGGCACTGAAGCTTTCTTT
J: TRBJ1-1; D: -; V: TRBV15; size: -; CDR3: CATAIRNMNTEAFF; DNA: TGTGCCACCGCCATCAGGAACATGAACACTGAAGCTTTCTTT
J: TRBJ2-1; D: -; V: TRBV7-2; size: -; CDR3: CASSLAHSSSYNEQFF; DNA: TGTGCCAGCAGCTTAGCGCACAGTAGCTCCTACAATGAGCAGTTCTTC
J: TRBJ2-1; D: TRBD2; V: TRBV7-9; size: -; CDR3: CASSLDSGRNEQFF; DNA: TGTGCCAGCAGCTTAGATAGCGGGAGAAATGAGCAGTTCTTC
J: TRBJ2-2; D: -; V: TRBV18; size: -; CDR3: CASSPDTGRGELFF; DNA: TGTGCCAGCTCACCGGACACAGGGCGTGGGGAGCTGTTTTTT
J: TRBJ2-7; D: TRBD2; V: TRBV5-1; size: -; CDR3: CASSPGGSGNYEQYF; DNA: TGCGCCAGCAGCCCTGGTGGTAGCGGGAACTACGAGCAGTACTTC
J: TRBJ2-1; D: -; V: TRBV19; size: -; CDR3: CASRNKEGVLSSYNEQFF; DNA: TGTGCCAGTAGGAATAAGGAGGGAGTCCTCTCCTCCTACAATGAGCAGTTCTTC
J: TRBJ1-1; D: TRBD1; V: TRBV7-9; size: -; CDR3: CASSIETGRRNTEAFF; DNA: TGTGCCAGCAGCATCGAGACAGGGAGGAGGAACACTGAAGCTTTCTTT
J: TRBJ1-1; D: -; V: TRBV18; size: -; CDR3: CASSGTEGAEAFF; DNA: TGTGCCAGCTCAGGAACAGAAGGGGCTGAAGCTTTCTTT
J: TRBJ2-3; D: -; V: TRBV15; size: -; CDR3: CATSRGSTGADTQYF; DNA: TGTGCCACCAGCAGAGGTTCGACGGGTGCAGATACGCAGTATTTT
J: TRBJ2-7; D: -; V: TRBV13; size: once; CDR3: CASSLQGLADEQYF; DNA: TGTGCCAGCAGCTTACAGGGTTTGGCGGACGAGCAGTACTTC
J: TRBJ2-7; D: -; V: TRBV5-1; size: few; CDR3: CASSLEAPYEQYF; DNA: TGCGCCAGCAGCTTGGAAGCACCATACGAGCAGTACTTC
J: TRBJ2-5; D: -; V: TRBV11-2; size: -; CDR3: CASSLDIRGGETQYF; DNA: TGTGCCAGCAGCTTAGATATTAGGGGGGGAGAGACCCAGTACTTC
J: TRBJ1-2; D: TRBD1; V: TRBV10-3; size: -; CDR3: CAITGQGERYTF; DNA: TGTGCCATCACAGGACAGGGTGAACGCTACACCTTC
J: TRBJ1-1; D: -; V: TRBV5-4; size: -; CDR3: CASSGHPRGLNTEAFF; DNA: TGTGCCAGCAGCGGTCATCCCAGAGGGTTGAACACTGAAGCTTTCTTT
J: TRBJ2-7; D: -; V: TRBV18; size: -; CDR3: CASSPQGSIYEQYF; DNA: TGTGCCAGCTCACCGCAGGGATCCATCTACGAGCAGTACTTC